One and the same sample provided the 27 T cell receptor beta chains below, sequenced in a study of shared clonotypes between healthy human individuals. The method was immunoSEQ multiplex PCR; TCRdb's version includes in-frame clones alone and lacks a portion of them. Among more than 550,000 clones listed, around 91% were seen once. The specimen was memory CD8+ T cells from PBMCs. Subset noted: CD45RO+ cells pooled with CCR7-negative TemRA cells. These receptors all come from a man aged 18 to 29 in good health. Some clones in this sample may be carry-over from other donors' samples.

The chain uses TRBV11-2 and TRBJ2-1; 12 nucleotides line up with TRBD2. The CDR3 totals 17 residues. V was clipped by 1 base and J by 4 bases; unmatched bases: 5. The V gene's germline CDR1 is SGHAT and CDR2 FQNNGV. Here the CDR3 DNA reads TGTGCCAGCAGCTTAGGCCTCCTAGCGGGAGGGTACAATGAGCAGTTCTTC. Protein: CASSLGLLAGGYNEQFF.

This chain uses TRBV4-2 with TRBJ1-1; TRBD1 matches at 7 bases. The CDR3 loop spans 13 amino acids. Germline V gene sequence: CDR1 LGHNA, CDR2 YNFKEQ. J was trimmed by 4 bases and V by 5 bases; bases with no gene match: 4. In DNA form, the CDR3 reads TGTGCCAGCAGCGCGACAGGGCGCACTGAAGCTTTCTTT. This encodes CASSATGRTEAFF.

J is TRBJ1-1 and V is TRBV6-5; D remains unclear. Trimming removed 2 bases from V and 2 bases from J, with 15 bases in between. Germline V gives CDR1 MNHEY, CDR2 SVGAGI. The CDR3 is 16 residues long. In DNA form, the CDR3 reads TGTGCCAGCAGTTACGGAACACCAGATTTAAACACTGAAGCTTTCTTT. It is translated as CASSYGTPDLNTEAFF.

The chain employs TRBV14 and TRBJ2-3; D is uncertain. Per germline, CDR1 SGHDN and CDR2 FVKESK. CDR3 length: 15 amino acids. Between the trimmed V and J ends, which lost 0 bases and 2 bases, there was a span of 9 bases. CDR3 sequence: CASSQEDIFTDTQYF. The DNA of the CDR3 is TGTGCCAGCAGCCAAGAGGATATTTTCACAGATACGCAGTATTTT.

The gene calls are TRBV9 and TRBJ2-3, with D perhaps TRBD2 (5 bases). CDR1 and CDR2 from the germline V gene are SGDLS and YYNGEE. The ends were cut back, 3 bases at V and 3 bases at J, with 14 bases in the middle. The CDR3 has 15 amino acids. CDR3 nucleotide sequence: TGTGCCAGCAGCGCGGCTAGACTACTGACAGATACGCAGTATTTT. It is translated as CASSAARLLTDTQYF.

Comment on this clone: This specimen includes other DNA sequences encoding the same CDR3. The gene calls are TRBV20-1 and TRBJ2-7; D unclear. Germline-derived CDR1 and CDR2 are DFQATT and SNEGSKA (reference sequence). The CDR3 is 11 residues long. V was clipped by 6 bases and J by 3 bases, with 9 bases between them. CDR3 bases: TGCAGTGCAAGGGTTTACTACGAGCAGTACTTC. It encodes CSARVYYEQYF.

The V and J genes are TRBV7-9 and TRBJ1-1, with 7 bases aligning to TRBD1. The junction had 3 bases not matched to a gene; V was cut back by 1 base and J by 1 base. The CDR3 sequence is 15 residues long. CDR1 and CDR2 (germline): SEHNR, FQNEAQ (reference sequence). The CDR3 region is CASSLGWTGNTEAFF. The CDR3 nucleotides read TGTGCCAGCAGCTTAGGGTGGACAGGGAACACTGAAGCTTTCTTT.

This chain connects TRBV5-1 to TRBJ2-7; the D gene is possibly TRBD2 (6 bases). This CDR3 is 15 amino acids long. V lost 4 bases to trimming and J lost 4 bases, with 18 bases between them. Germline CDR1 SGHRS, CDR2 YFSETQ. The CDR3 protein is CASSHRSGLLYEQYF. The CDR3 region has the DNA TGCGCCAGCAGCCACCGTAGCGGACTACTTTACGAGCAGTACTTC.

This clone was observed a single time. The chain couples TRBV29-1 to TRBJ2-2; the D gene is possibly TRBD2 (6 bases). This CDR3 is built from 12 residues. V lost 4 bases to trimming and J lost 7 bases, with 10 bases between them. Per germline, CDR1 SQVTM and CDR2 ANQGSEA. The CDR3 loop is CSVGQGGGELFF. CDR3 coding DNA: TGCAGCGTTGGGCAGGGAGGCGGGGAGCTGTTTTTT.

This chain links TRBV5-4 with TRBJ2-6; D unresolved. This CDR3 has 17 amino acids. Looked up from germline, CDR1 is SGHNT and CDR2 is YYREEE (reference sequence). V was shortened by 7 bases and J by 5 bases, with 22 bases between the two germline ends. The CDR3 sequence is CASGVRVRQSRANVLTF. CDR3 coding DNA: TGTGCCAGCGGTGTACGCGTAAGACAAAGTCGGGCCAACGTCCTGACTTTC.

The chain links TRBV28 to TRBJ2-7, with 7 bases identical to TRBD1. The V segment lost 2 bases and the J segment 2 bases; nucleotides outside the gene matches: 9. The CDR3 length is 16 residues. Germline V gene sequence: CDR1 MDHEN, CDR2 SYDVKM. Written as DNA, the CDR3 is TGTGCCAGCAGTTTAGAAGGCAGGGGGAAGCCCTACGAGCAGTACTTC. It encodes CASSLEGRGKPYEQYF.

This clone was seen just once. The sample contains more than one DNA sequence encoding this CDR3. The rearrangement joins TRBV4-1 to TRBJ2-5; tentatively, D is TRBD2 (6 bases). In germline, CDR1 is MGHRA, CDR2 YSYEKL. V was clipped by 0 bases and J by 5 bases, with 7 bases between them. CDR3 size: 13 residues. Written as DNA, the CDR3 is TGCGCCAGCAGCCAAGATCGGGAGGAGACCCAGTACTTC. Amino acid sequence: CASSQDREETQYF.

The chain employs TRBV15 and TRBJ2-7; 7 nucleotides agree with TRBD2. Germline trimming cut 0 bases from V and 2 bases from J; bases unmatched to any gene: 1. Germline V gene lookup returns CDR1 LNHNV and CDR2 YYDKDF (reference sequence). This CDR3 comprises 14 residues. The CDR3 loop reads CATSRDAGAYEQYF. CDR3 bases: TGTGCCACCAGCAGAGATGCGGGGGCCTACGAGCAGTACTTC.

The chain employs TRBV6-5 and TRBJ2-7; TRBD2 might be the D (6 bases). In germline, CDR1 is MNHEY, CDR2 SVGAGI. This CDR3 spans 15 amino acids. V was shortened by 5 bases and J by 3 bases, with 17 bases between the two germline ends. DNA of the CDR3: TGTGCCAGCAGTCCCGGCGGGGAATATGTCTACGAGCAGTACTTC. Protein product: CASSPGGEYVYEQYF.

The rearrangement uses TRBV5-5 and TRBJ1-1; D is undetermined. Trimming shortened V by 2 bases and J by 6 bases, and 20 bases separated the two germline ends. The CDR3 runs 16 residues. Germline CDR1 SGHKS, CDR2 YYEKEE (reference sequence). CDR3 region: CASSFSSSGFGAEAFF. The CDR3 region has the DNA TGTGCCAGCAGCTTCTCCTCCTCCGGGTTTGGTGCTGAAGCTTTCTTT.

The chain uses TRBV19 and TRBJ2-1; D gene ambiguous. The germline V gene encodes CDR1 LNHDA and CDR2 SQIVND (reference sequence). The CDR3 loop spans 16 amino acids. The V end was cut by 7 bases, the J end by 2 bases, with 18 bases between. CDR3 in DNA: TGTGCCAGTACCTCCGGCTGGGCGGCCACCTACAATGAGCAGTTCTTC. As protein: CASTSGWAATYNEQFF.

CDR3 DNA: TGTGCCAGCAGTCCCAACCGGGACTATGGCTACACCTTC. Amino acid sequence: CASSPNRDYGYTF. V and J are TRBV27 and TRBJ1-2; D is uncertain. V dropped 5 bases and J dropped 3 bases, with 10 bases sitting between them. CDR1 MNHEY and CDR2 SMNVEV come from the germline V gene (reference sequence). The length of the CDR3 is 13 residues.

The rearrangement joins TRBV4-1 to TRBJ2-2; D remains unclear. The CDR3 covers 14 residues. With 3 bases removed from V and 3 bases from J, the gap between germline ends came to 8 bases. Germline-derived CDR1 and CDR2 are MGHRA and YSYEKL. The CDR3 bases are TGCGCCAGCAGCCATGGACCAGACACCGGGGAGCTGTTTTTT. Protein sequence: CASSHGPDTGELFF.

The gene calls are TRBV25-1 and TRBJ2-7, with D tentatively TRBD1 or TRBD2 (5 bases each). The CDR3 loop spans 16 amino acids. V was pared by 3 bases and J by 5 bases, with 20 bases between. CDR1 and CDR2 (germline): MGHDK, SYGVNS. The CDR3 sequence is CASSDLRWGRAHEQYF. DNA of the CDR3: TGTGCCAGCAGTGATCTCAGGTGGGGGAGAGCGCACGAGCAGTACTTC.

J is TRBJ2-1 and V is TRBV15, with D tentatively TRBD1 (7 bases). The V gene's germline CDR1 is LNHNV and CDR2 YYDKDF (reference sequence). This CDR3 has 15 residues. V was trimmed by 6 bases and J by 3 bases, leaving 15 bases between them. The CDR3 coding sequence is TGTGCCACCAGTGACTCAGGGGGAGGCTACAATGAGCAGTTCTTC. Protein: CATSDSGGGYNEQFF. Full variable domain (rest looked up from reference TRBV15 and TRBJ2-1): DAMVIQNPRYQVTQFGKPVTLSCSQTLNHNVMYWYQQKSSQAPKLLFHYYDKDFNNEADTPDNFQSRRPNTSFCFLDIRSPGLGDTAMYLCATSDSGGGYNEQFFGPGTRLTVL.

This chain joins TRBV9 and TRBJ2-1, with 7 bases that match TRBD1. Germline-derived CDR1 and CDR2 are SGDLS and YYNGEE. The CDR3 has 15 residues. V shed 0 bases, J shed 4 bases, and the junction held 4 bases outside the gene matches. Here the CDR3 DNA reads TGTGCCAGCAGCGTAGTTCAGGGGGAATACAATGAGCAGTTCTTC. Amino acids: CASSVVQGEYNEQFF.

The rearrangement joins TRBV19 to TRBJ1-1, with no clear D. CDR3 length equals 13 residues. In germline, CDR1 is LNHDA, CDR2 SQIVND (reference sequence). The germline V and J ends were trimmed by 9 bases and 5 bases, with 16 bases remaining between them. This chain's CDR3 is CASNYLAGTEAFF. In DNA, the CDR3 is TGTGCCAGCAACTATCTAGCCGGGACTGAAGCTTTCTTT.

Regarding this clone: Other DNA sequences in this specimen translate into the identical CDR3. The rearrangement uses TRBV28 and TRBJ2-2; 8 bases agree with TRBD1. Germline V gives CDR1 MDHEN, CDR2 SYDVKM. This CDR3 is 14 amino acids long. With 5 bases clipped from V and 4 bases from J, the junction kept 3 bases outside the gene matches. The CDR3 sequence: CASSLTGGTGELFF. The CDR3, as DNA: TGTGCCAGCAGTCTAACAGGGGGCACCGGGGAGCTGTTTTTT.

This chain uses TRBV2 with TRBJ2-3, with D possibly being TRBD1 or TRBD2 (5 bases each). Trimming pared 10 bases from V and 2 bases from J, leaving 16 bases between. This CDR3 has 14 residues. The germline V gene has CDR1 SNHLY and CDR2 FYNNEI. CDR3 region: CATAGGFYTDTQYF. CDR3 nucleotide sequence: TGTGCCACCGCTGGGGGTTTTTACACAGATACGCAGTATTTT.

This rearrangement joins TRBV7-3 to TRBJ2-2; D is uncertain. This CDR3 spans 13 amino acids. With 0 bases removed from V and 8 bases from J, the gap between germline ends came to 7 bases. In germline, CDR1 is SGHTA, CDR2 FQGTGA. This CDR3 is CASSLTQWGELFF. The CDR3 DNA sequence: TGTGCCAGCAGCTTAACGCAGTGGGGGGAGCTGTTTTTT.

The chain has TRBV6-6 and TRBJ1-2; TRBD1 aligns across 12 bases. Germline trimming cut 2 bases from V and 7 bases from J; bases unmatched to any gene: 2. There are 14 residues in the CDR3. Germline V gene sequence: CDR1 MNHNY, CDR2 SVGAGI (reference sequence). The chain's CDR3 is CASSYGTGGPGYTF. CDR3 nucleotide sequence: TGTGCCAGCAGTTACGGGACAGGGGGCCCTGGCTACACCTTC.

The V call is TRBV19, the J call TRBJ2-7; D is possibly TRBD1 (5 bases). CDR1 is LNHDA and CDR2 is SQIVND in the germline V gene (reference sequence). The V end was cut by 1 base, the J end by 3 bases, with 10 bases between. The CDR3 has 14 amino acids. CDR3 nucleotide sequence: TGTGCCAGTAGTATAGGTGGGGCATTCTACGAGCAGTACTTC. This codes for CASSIGGAFYEQYF.